This T cell receptor beta chain was identified in a study of beta chain features in type 1 diabetes. Study-level results: A pattern of fewer insertions and more deletions at VDJ junctions was seen in type 1 diabetes patients. The study found that naive, central memory and Treg TCRB repertoires appeared more similar in patients than in healthy donors.

V was clipped by 4 bases and J by 4 bases, with 14 bases between them. Germline loops: CDR1 SGHNT, CDR2 YYREEE (reference sequence). The CDR3 contains 14 residues. This clone has a handful of counts. Its specificity is unknown. Expressed TCRB transcripts were sequenced after all isolated RNA was converted to cDNA. Data came from immunoSEQ multiplex PCR; TCRdb stores just in-frame clones and leaves some out. The sample holds around 350,000 clones, approximately 12% seen once. Every donor had blood drawn once into heparin, roughly 0.11 L on average. The chain joins TRBV5-4 to TRBJ1-2; a weak D match, TRBD1 (6 bases). The source is a young man in good health. The sample consisted of naive CD4+ T cells from blood. CDR3 bases: TGTGCCAGCAGCCAGGGGACGGGTTCCTATGGCTACACCTTC. Its protein product is CASSQGTGSYGYTF. Supplemented by reference TRBV5-4 and TRBJ1-2, the full variable domain reads ETGVTQSPTHLIKTRGQQVTLRCSSQSGHNTVSWYQQALGQGPQFIFQYYREEENGRGNFPPRFSGLQFPNYSSELNVNALELDDSALYLCASSQGTGSYGYTFGSGTRLTVV.